This T cell receptor beta chain stems from a study of blood T cell repertoires in COVID-19. Study background: T cells, B-cell-depleted T cells, or PBMCs supplied cDNA or gDNA.

This clone has only a few counts. Under the authors' procedure: Quantification of nucleated cells was approximated via reference gene primer amplification. Profiled with immunoSEQ multiplex PCR; TCRdb holds only in-frame clones, not every one. V, J and clone size are those of that table, while D and trimming were read from the DNA. Of around 130,000 clones in the sample, around 86% were seen once. Trimming removed 0 bases from V and 6 bases from J; junction bases left unmatched: 6. The CDR3 length is 16 residues. Germline CDR1 and CDR2: LGHNA and YNFKEQ. The receptor's source is a man between 40 and 49 years old with active or convalescent COVID-19. The sequencing sample was made of peripheral blood. The chain links TRBV4-2 to TRBJ2-1; the match to TRBD2 covers 9 bases. The CDR3 reads CASSQDGRGGSNEQFF. Here the CDR3 DNA reads TGTGCCAGCAGCCAAGACGGGCGGGGGGGCAGCAATGAGCAGTTCTTC.